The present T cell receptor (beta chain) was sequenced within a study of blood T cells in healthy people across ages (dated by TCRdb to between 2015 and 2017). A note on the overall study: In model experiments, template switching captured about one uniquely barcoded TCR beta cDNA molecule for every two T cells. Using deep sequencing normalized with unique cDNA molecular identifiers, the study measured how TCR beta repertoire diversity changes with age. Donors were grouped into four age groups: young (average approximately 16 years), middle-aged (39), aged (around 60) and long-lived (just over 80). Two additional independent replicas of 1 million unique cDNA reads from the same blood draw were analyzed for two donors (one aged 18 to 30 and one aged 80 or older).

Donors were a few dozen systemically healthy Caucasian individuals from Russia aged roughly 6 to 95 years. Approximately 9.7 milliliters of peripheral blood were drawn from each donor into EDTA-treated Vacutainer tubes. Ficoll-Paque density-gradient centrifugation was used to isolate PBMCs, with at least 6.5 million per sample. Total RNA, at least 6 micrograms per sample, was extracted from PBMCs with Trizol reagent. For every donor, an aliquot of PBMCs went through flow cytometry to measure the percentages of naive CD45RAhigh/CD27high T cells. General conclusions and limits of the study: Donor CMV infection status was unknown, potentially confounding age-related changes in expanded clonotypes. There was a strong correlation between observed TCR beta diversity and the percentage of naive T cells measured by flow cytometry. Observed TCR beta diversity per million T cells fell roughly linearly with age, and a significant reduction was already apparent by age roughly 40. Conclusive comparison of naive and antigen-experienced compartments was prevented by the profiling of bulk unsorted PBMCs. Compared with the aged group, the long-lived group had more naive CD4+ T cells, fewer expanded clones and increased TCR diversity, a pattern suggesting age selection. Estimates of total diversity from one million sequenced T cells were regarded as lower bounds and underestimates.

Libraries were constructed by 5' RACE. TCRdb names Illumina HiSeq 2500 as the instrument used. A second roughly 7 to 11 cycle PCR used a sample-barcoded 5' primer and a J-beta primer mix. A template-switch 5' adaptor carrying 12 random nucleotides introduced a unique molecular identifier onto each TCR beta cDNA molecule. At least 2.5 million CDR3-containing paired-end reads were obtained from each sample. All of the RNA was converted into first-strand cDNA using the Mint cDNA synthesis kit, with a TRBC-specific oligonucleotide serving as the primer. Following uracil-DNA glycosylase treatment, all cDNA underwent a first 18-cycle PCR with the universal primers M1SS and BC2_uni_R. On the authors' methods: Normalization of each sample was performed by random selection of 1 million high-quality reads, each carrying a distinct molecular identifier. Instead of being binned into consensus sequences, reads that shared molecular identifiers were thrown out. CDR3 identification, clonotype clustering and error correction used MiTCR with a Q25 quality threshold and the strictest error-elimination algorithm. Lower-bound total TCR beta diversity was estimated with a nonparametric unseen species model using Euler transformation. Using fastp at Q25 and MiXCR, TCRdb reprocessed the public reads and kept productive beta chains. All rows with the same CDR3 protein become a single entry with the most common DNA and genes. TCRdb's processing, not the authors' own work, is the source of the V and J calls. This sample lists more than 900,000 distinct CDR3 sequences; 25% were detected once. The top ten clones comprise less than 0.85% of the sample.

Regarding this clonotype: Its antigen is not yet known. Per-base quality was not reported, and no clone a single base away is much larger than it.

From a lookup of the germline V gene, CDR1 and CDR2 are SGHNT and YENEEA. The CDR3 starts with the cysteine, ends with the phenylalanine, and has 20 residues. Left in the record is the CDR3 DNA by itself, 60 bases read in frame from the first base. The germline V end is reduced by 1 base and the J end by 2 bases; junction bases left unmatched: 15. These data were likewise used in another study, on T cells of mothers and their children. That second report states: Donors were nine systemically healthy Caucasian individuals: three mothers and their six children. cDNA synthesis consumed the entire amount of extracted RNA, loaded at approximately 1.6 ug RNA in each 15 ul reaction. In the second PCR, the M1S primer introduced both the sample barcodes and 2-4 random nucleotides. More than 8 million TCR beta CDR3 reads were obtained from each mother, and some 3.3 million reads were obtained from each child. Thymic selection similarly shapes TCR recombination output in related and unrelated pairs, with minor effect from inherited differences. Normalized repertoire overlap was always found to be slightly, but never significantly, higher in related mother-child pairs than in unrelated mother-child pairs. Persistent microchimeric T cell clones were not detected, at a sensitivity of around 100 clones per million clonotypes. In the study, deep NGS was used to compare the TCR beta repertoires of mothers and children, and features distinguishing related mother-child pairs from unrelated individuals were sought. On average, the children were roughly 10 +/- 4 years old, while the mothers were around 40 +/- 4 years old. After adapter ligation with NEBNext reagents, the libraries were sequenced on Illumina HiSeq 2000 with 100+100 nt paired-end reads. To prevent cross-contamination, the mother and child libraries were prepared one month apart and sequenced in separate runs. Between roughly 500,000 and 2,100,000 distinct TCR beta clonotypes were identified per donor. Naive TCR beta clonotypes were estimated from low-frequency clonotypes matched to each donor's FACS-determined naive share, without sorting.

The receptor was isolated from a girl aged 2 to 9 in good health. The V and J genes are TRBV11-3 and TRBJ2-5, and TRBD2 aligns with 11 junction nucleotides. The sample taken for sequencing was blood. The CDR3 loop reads CASSLGRRLAGGDNQETQYF. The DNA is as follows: TGTGCCAGCAGCTTAGGTCGTCGGCTAGCGGGGGGTGATAATCAAGAGACCCAGTACTTC.